The 6 T cell receptor beta chains listed next were all sequenced from one sample in a study of T cells expressing NK-cell markers. TCRdb re-called the 5' RACE reads and catalogs CDR3 proteins one per entry, DNA excluded. The ten top clones account for roughly 3.6%, within a sample of 500,000 or so distinct CDR3 sequences. The sequencing sample was made of blood T cells: a sorted CD56 or NKG2C T cell subset, CD4+ or CD8+ T cells, or bulk PBMC T cells (not recorded which). The receptor set was obtained from a man younger than 35 in good health.

CDR3 loop: CASSYLRGEQYF. The gene calls are TRBV6-2 or TRBV6-3 and TRBJ2-7. Germline V lookup: CDR1 MNHEY, CDR2 SVGEGT. The CDR3 has 12 residues.

The V and J genes are TRBV7-8 and TRBJ2-3; TCRdb proposes TRBD1, but this gene call is untestable without DNA. Germline V lookup: CDR1 SGHVS, CDR2 FQNEAQ. The CDR3 is made up of 19 amino acids. The CDR3 protein is CASSPRRGPRGPRTDTQYF. Full variable domain (rest looked up from reference TRBV7-8 and TRBJ2-3): GAGVSQSPRYKVAKRGQDVALRCDPISGHVSLFWYQQALGQGPEFLTYFQNEAQLDKSGLPSDRFFAERPEGSVSTLKIQRTQQEDSAVYLCASSPRRGPRGPRTDTQYFGPGTRLTVL.

The V and J genes are TRBV5-1 and TRBJ2-7; as DNA is missing, the TRBD1 call by TCRdb cannot be tested. Germline V gene sequence: CDR1 SGHRS, CDR2 YFSETQ. CDR3 length: 16 residues. CDR3 residues: CASSLRTGGASYEQYF.

This chain joins TRBV5-1 and TRBJ2-3; TCRdb gives TRBD2 as the D gene, but with no DNA this cannot be confirmed. The V gene's germline CDR1 is SGHRS and CDR2 YFSETQ. The CDR3 consists of 15 residues. CDR3 amino acids: CASSRREASTDTQYF.

CDR3 amino acids: CASRRLSGSTYEQYF. The chain is built from TRBV28 and TRBJ2-7; with no DNA, the TCRdb D assignment of TRBD2 cannot be verified. The CDR3 runs 15 residues. CDR1 is MDHEN, CDR2 SYDVKM, per germline.

The V gene is TRBV20-1, the J gene TRBJ2-5; the TRBD2 assignment by TCRdb is unverifiable without DNA. Germline V gene sequence: CDR1 DFQATT, CDR2 SNEGSKA (reference sequence). The CDR3 runs 15 residues. The CDR3: CSARDVSSGKETQYF.